One sample yielded the 25 T cell receptor beta chains listed below, sequenced in a study of blood T cell repertoires in COVID-19 (dated by TCRdb to the early 2020s). The library was built by means of the immunoSEQ multiplex PCR assay. TCRdb holds this immuneACCESS table with in-frame rearrangements only. Some clones are missing; in checked studies, unresolved V genes explain under half, and the rest has no known cause. Within this sample are over 60,000 clones, with 65% to 90% of them counted one time only. Of the sample, approximately 10% is held by the ten largest clones. The specimen sequenced was peripheral blood. These receptor sequences come from a man in his 70s with active or convalescent COVID-19.

In this sample, this clone turned up once. The chain carries TRBV28 and TRBJ1-1, with 8 positions matching TRBD1. Germline V lookup: CDR1 MDHEN, CDR2 SYDVKM. The junction had 8 bases not matched to a gene; V was cut back by 6 bases and J by 5 bases. The CDR3 is 14 amino acids. CDR3 amino acids: CASRSLDRETEAFF. CDR3 nucleotides: TGTGCCAGCAGATCTCTGGACAGGGAAACTGAAGCTTTCTTT.

This rearrangement joins TRBV2 to TRBJ2-1; 9 bases line up with TRBD2. This CDR3 has 13 amino acids. The germline gives CDR1 SNHLY, CDR2 FYNNEI. The V gene end was trimmed by 6 bases and the J gene end by 8 bases; junction bases not matched to a gene: 5. CDR3 region: CASRDSGRDEQFF. The DNA for the CDR3 is TGTGCCAGCAGGGATAGCGGGAGAGATGAGCAGTTCTTC.

V gene TRBV9 combines with J gene TRBJ2-7, with D unresolved. The CDR3 contains 13 residues. Per the germline V gene, CDR1 is SGDLS and CDR2 is YYNGEE. The ends were cut back, 0 bases at V and 1 base at J, with 5 bases in the middle. CDR3 residues: CASSVDSSYEQYF. The CDR3 DNA reads TGTGCCAGCAGCGTAGACAGTTCCTACGAGCAGTACTTC.

The chain joins TRBV6-2 or TRBV6-3 to TRBJ2-7; a weak D match, TRBD2 (5 bases). CDR3 length equals 13 residues. Germline V gene sequence: CDR1 MNHEY, CDR2 SVGEGT. Trimming stripped 5 bases from V and 1 base from J, with 9 bases between. The CDR3 DNA sequence: TGTGCCAGCAGTAACCGGGGTTCCTACGAGCAGTACTTC. Its translation: CASSNRGSYEQYF.

The chain's CDR3 is CASSLGRSNTGELFF. In nucleotides, the CDR3 is TGCGCCAGCAGCTTGGGCAGATCGAACACCGGGGAGCTGTTTTTT. V and J are TRBV5-1 and TRBJ2-2; D unresolved. The V gene's germline CDR1 is SGHRS and CDR2 YFSETQ. V was trimmed by 0 bases and J by 0 bases, leaving 6 bases between them. This CDR3 has 15 residues.

The chain links TRBV27 to TRBJ1-1; no firm D call. V was shortened by 7 bases and J by 3 bases, with 15 bases between the two germline ends. The length of the CDR3 is 14 residues. Germline assignment: CDR1 MNHEY and CDR2 SMNVEV (reference sequence). The CDR3 DNA reads as TGTGCCAGCACCCCGGGTGGATTCGACACTGAAGCTTTCTTT. Protein sequence: CASTPGGFDTEAFF.

The chain carries TRBV5-1 and TRBJ1-6; weak D call: TRBD1 (5 bases). In germline, CDR1 is SGHRS, CDR2 YFSETQ. CDR3 length equals 16 residues. V was cut by 0 bases and J by 4 bases, with 11 bases left in between. CDR3 region: CASSLDVRAYNSPLHF. CDR3 DNA sequence: TGCGCCAGCAGCTTGGATGTCAGGGCGTATAATTCACCCCTCCACTTT.

This chain joins TRBV10-3 and TRBJ2-7; TRBD1 matches 9 bases. Germline V CDR1 and CDR2: ENHRY, SYGVKD. The J segment lost 5 bases and the V segment lost 10 bases, leaving 18 bases of the junction unmatched. The CDR3 spans 16 residues. The CDR3 protein is CATGYLPGQGTDEQYF. Here the CDR3 DNA reads TGTGCCACCGGGTACCTACCGGGACAGGGTACTGACGAGCAGTACTTC.

The rearrangement uses TRBV18 and TRBJ1-6, with 9 bases identical to TRBD1. The J segment lost 5 bases and the V segment lost 1 base, leaving 3 bases of the junction unmatched. This CDR3 has 16 residues. Per germline, CDR1 KGHSH and CDR2 LQKENI. CDR3 sequence (DNA): TGTGCCAGCTCACCACAGGGGACAGGGAATAATTCACCCCTCCACTTT. Translation gives CASSPQGTGNNSPLHF.

The genes are TRBV7-6 and TRBJ2-7; no firm D call. The germline V and J ends were trimmed by 0 bases and 2 bases, with 11 bases remaining between them. The CDR3 has 15 residues. Germline V gives CDR1 SGHVS, CDR2 FNYEAQ. CDR3: CASSLAPVSAYEQYF. CDR3 DNA sequence: TGTGCCAGCAGCTTAGCCCCGGTCAGCGCCTACGAGCAGTACTTC.

V usage is TRBV5-1 and J usage is TRBJ2-2, with 7 nucleotides matching TRBD2. The CDR3 spans 17 residues. Germline V gene sequence: CDR1 SGHRS, CDR2 YFSETQ. The trim removed 4 bases at V and 0 bases at J, leaving 9 bases unmatched. CDR3 in amino acids: CASSLRPGGSNTGELFF. The DNA for the CDR3 is TGCGCCAGCAGCCTCCGGCCGGGAGGATCGAACACCGGGGAGCTGTTTTTT.

The V call is TRBV7-6, the J call TRBJ2-7, with D possibly being TRBD1 (5 bases). With 1 base removed from V and 0 bases from J, the gap between germline ends came to 10 bases. Germline-derived CDR1 and CDR2 are SGHVS and FNYEAQ. There are 15 residues in the CDR3. Written as DNA, the CDR3 is TGTGCCAGCAGCTTAGAGGGGCTGAGCTCCTACGAGCAGTACTTC. As protein: CASSLEGLSSYEQYF.

This chain joins TRBV6-5 and TRBJ2-3; 12 nucleotides line up with TRBD2. CDR3 length equals 15 residues. Germline-derived CDR1 and CDR2 are MNHEY and SVGAGI. Trimming cost V 5 bases and J 7 bases; bases outside gene matches: 7. CDR3 DNA: TGTGCCAGCAGTAGACTAGCGGGAGAGCTACATACGCAGTATTTT. This codes for CASSRLAGELHTQYF.

The chain joins TRBV24-1 to TRBJ2-7; D is ambiguous. Germline CDR1 is KGHDR and CDR2 is SFDVKD. The CDR3 consists of 13 residues. The V gene lost 2 bases and the J gene lost 3 bases, with 7 bases spanning the gap. Written as DNA, the CDR3 is TGTGCCACCAGTGATTCCGCGATCTACGAGCAGTACTTC. This gives the protein CATSDSAIYEQYF.

V is TRBV29-1 and J is TRBJ2-1, with a possible D match to TRBD1 (6 bases). This CDR3 has 17 residues. Germline-derived CDR1 and CDR2 are SQVTM and ANQGSEA. Trimming left V 4 bases short and J 1 base short, with 20 bases between. This chain's CDR3 is CSVGRGWRAESYNEQFF. CDR3 nucleotides: TGCAGCGTTGGAAGGGGGTGGAGAGCGGAGTCCTACAATGAGCAGTTCTTC.

The chain recombines TRBV6-2 or TRBV6-3 with TRBJ1-5; 8 bases line up with TRBD1. The J segment lost 2 bases and the V segment lost 4 bases, leaving 16 bases of the junction unmatched. The CDR3 runs to 19 residues. Germline V lookup: CDR1 MNHEY, CDR2 SVGEGT. Here the CDR3 reads CASSSNRGRNLWGNQPQHF. The CDR3 region has the DNA TGTGCCAGCAGTTCAAACAGGGGGAGAAACCTCTGGGGCAATCAGCCCCAGCATTTT.

V usage is TRBV9 and J usage is TRBJ2-4; no reliable D call. V was clipped by 0 bases and J by 6 bases, with 10 bases between them. Germline-derived CDR1 and CDR2 are SGDLS and YYNGEE. The CDR3 extends over 14 amino acids. CDR3: CASSVAAGRNIQYF. The CDR3 DNA is TGTGCCAGCAGCGTAGCGGCAGGTCGAAACATTCAGTACTTC.

This chain connects TRBV5-4 to TRBJ2-5; 8 bases agree with TRBD2. The CDR3 loop spans 16 amino acids. The junction had 11 bases not matched to a gene; V was cut back by 6 bases and J by 1 base. Germline V gene sequence: CDR1 SGHNT, CDR2 YYREEE (reference sequence). CDR3 protein: CASTMGGREAQETQYF. CDR3 DNA: TGTGCCAGCACCATGGGGGGGCGGGAGGCCCAAGAGACCCAGTACTTC.

This clone was seen just once. The gene calls are TRBV9 and TRBJ2-3; TRBD1 matches at 8 bases. Germline CDR1 is SGDLS and CDR2 is YYNGEE. The CDR3 is 17 residues long. With V trimmed by 3 bases and J by 1 base, 10 bases remained unmatched. The CDR3 loop is CASSADGQGTRTDTQYF. The CDR3, as DNA: TGTGCCAGCAGCGCCGATGGACAGGGTACTCGCACAGATACGCAGTATTTT. The full variable domain, in which reference TRBV9 and TRBJ2-3 provide the parts outside the CDR3, is DSGVTQTPKHLITATGQRVTLRCSPRSGDLSVYWYQQSLDQGLQFLIQYYNGEERAKGNILERFSAQQFPDLHSELNLSSLELGDSALYFCASSADGQGTRTDTQYFGPGTRLTVL.

The rearrangement links TRBV7-9 to TRBJ2-7, with TRBD2 matching 8 bases. CDR1 SEHNR and CDR2 FQNEAQ come from the germline V gene (reference sequence). The CDR3 consists of 19 residues. Losses at the gene ends were 1 base for V and 7 bases for J; bases not matched to a gene: 21. CDR3 region: CASSLDFHRVGGALWEQYF. CDR3 DNA: TGTGCCAGCAGCTTAGATTTCCACCGTGTCGGGGGGGCACTTTGGGAGCAGTACTTC.

This rearrangement joins TRBV29-1 to TRBJ1-5; TRBD1 might be the D (5 bases). V was clipped by 4 bases and J by 7 bases, with 14 bases between them. In germline, CDR1 is SQVTM, CDR2 ANQGSEA. The CDR3 runs 13 residues. In nucleotides, the CDR3 is TGCAGCGTTGGCTGGGACCGGGGGCAGCCCCAGCATTTT. It specifies CSVGWDRGQPQHF.

The CDR3 is CASSVSTSSEQYF. The CDR3 region has the DNA TGTGCCAGCAGCGTCTCGACTAGTTCCGAGCAGTACTTC. The chain employs TRBV9 and TRBJ2-7; TRBD2 might be the D (6 bases). Trimming pared 2 bases from V and 6 bases from J, leaving 12 bases between. The CDR3 is made up of 13 amino acids. Germline CDR1 and CDR2: SGDLS and YYNGEE. Complete variable domain (other parts from reference TRBV9 and TRBJ2-7): DSGVTQTPKHLITATGQRVTLRCSPRSGDLSVYWYQQSLDQGLQFLIQYYNGEERAKGNILERFSAQQFPDLHSELNLSSLELGDSALYFCASSVSTSSEQYFGPGTRLTVT.

J is TRBJ1-1 and V is TRBV18, with D perhaps matching TRBD1 (6 bases). The germline CDR1 and CDR2 sequences are KGHSH and LQKENI. V lost 3 bases and J 5 bases, leaving 16 bases between the germline ends. The CDR3 spans 15 residues. This CDR3 is CASSPDRSGVTEAFF. DNA for the CDR3: TGTGCCAGCTCACCGGACCGGTCAGGGGTAACTGAAGCTTTCTTT. The whole variable domain, remainder taken from reference TRBV18 and TRBJ1-1, is NAGVMQNPRHLVRRRGQEARLRCSPMKGHSHVYWYRQLPEEGLKFMVYLQKENIIDESGMPKERFSAEFPKEGPSILRIQQVVRGDSAAYFCASSPDRSGVTEAFFGQGTRLTVV.

The chain uses TRBV7-3 and TRBJ1-1, with D possibly matching TRBD1 (6 bases). This CDR3 contains 16 residues. CDR1 SGHTA and CDR2 FQGTGA come from the germline V gene. V lost 2 bases and J 4 bases, leaving 17 bases between the germline ends. The CDR3 loop reads CASSLQGQGYGTEAFF. As DNA, the CDR3 is TGTGCCAGCAGCTTACAAGGGCAGGGGTATGGCACTGAAGCTTTCTTT.

The chain carries TRBV7-2 and TRBJ1-1; D is ambiguous. Germline CDR1 is SGHTA and CDR2 is FQGNSA. The CDR3 spans 12 residues. The ends were cut back, 3 bases at V and 5 bases at J, with 7 bases in the middle. The CDR3 sequence is CASSFGVTEAFF. As DNA, the CDR3 is TGTGCCAGCAGCTTTGGAGTGACTGAAGCTTTCTTT.